In its sample, the clone carrying this TCR beta chain was seen a few times. Its antigen is undetermined. Amplified TCR beta CDR3 regions derived from RNA transcripts. TCR CDR3 regions were first amplified by RT-PCR with HTBI primers. TCRdb re-called the multiplex PCR reads through MiXCR, storing one row per CDR3 protein. The table records over 700,000 distinct CDR3 sequences, 35% of them present only once. These data belong to a study of T cells in Graves' hyperthyroidism and ophthalmopathy. Study summary: At the time of initial diagnosis and before any treatment, peripheral blood was collected.

Whole-study findings and limits: Most thyroid clonotypes expanded above 0.001 appeared in blood too. The model anticipated ophthalmopathy a median about 6.5 months pre-onset. Ophthalmopathy stood apart from stable hyperthyroidism in a 13 V-J model.

The clonotype was recovered from a woman aged 40 to 50 with Graves' hyperthyroidism. Sequenced input: blood.

The CDR3 loop reads CASSMVASHGYTF. CDR3 DNA: TGTGCCAGTAGTATGGTGGCATCTCATGGCTACACCTTC. The chain couples TRBV19 to TRBJ1-2; no definite D call. Germline CDR1 reads LNHDA; CDR2 reads SQIVND (reference sequence). The V end was cut by 3 bases, the J end by 6 bases, with 11 bases between. This CDR3 comprises 13 residues.